The 14 T cell receptor beta chains presented below share a single source sample, sequenced in a study of cytomegalovirus exposure and HLA in healthy donors. A multiplex PCR was run with 60 Vbeta primers and 13 Jbeta primers. Libraries were prepared by immunoSEQ multiplex PCR; TCRdb keeps only in-frame clonotypes and omits some of them. The sample consists of over 95,000 clones, 60% to 85% of them appearing once. Sequencing input: PBMCs. The receptor set was obtained from a female donor in good health and CMV-seronegative.

The rearrangement joins TRBV13 to TRBJ1-1; D ambiguous. V was shortened by 4 bases and J by 3 bases, with 15 bases between the two germline ends. CDR1 is PRHDT, CDR2 FYEKMQ, per germline (reference sequence). The CDR3 is made up of 15 amino acids. CDR3: CASSSTPGRDTEAFF. The CDR3 DNA is TGTGCCAGCAGCTCTACCCCCGGGCGGGACACTGAAGCTTTCTTT.

This clone has just one count. This sequence joins TRBV5-4 and TRBJ1-2; tentatively, D is TRBD1 (5 bases). This CDR3 comprises 15 residues. Germline values: CDR1 SGHNT, CDR2 YYREEE (reference sequence). Trimming pared 0 bases from V and 3 bases from J, leaving 12 bases between. The DNA of the CDR3 is TGTGCCAGCAGCTTGGTACGGCAGGGTGACTATGGCTACACCTTC. Protein sequence: CASSLVRQGDYGYTF.

This chain joins TRBV14 and TRBJ2-5; 11 bases fit TRBD2. The germline CDR1 and CDR2 sequences are SGHDN and FVKESK. Trimming took 0 bases from V and 5 from J; bases not matched to a gene: 8. This CDR3 has 17 residues. The CDR3 DNA is TGTGCCAGCAGCCAAGAGGGCAATAGCGGGGGGGATGAGACCCAGTACTTC. The encoded protein is CASSQEGNSGGDETQYF.

V usage is TRBV9 and J usage is TRBJ2-1; 8 nucleotides match TRBD1. Germline loops: CDR1 SGDLS, CDR2 YYNGEE. This CDR3 is 18 amino acids long. With V trimmed by 2 bases and J by 4 bases, 14 bases remained unmatched. The CDR3 region has the DNA TGTGCCAGCAGCGTCGGACAGGGAAGGAAACTTTTTTACAATGAGCAGTTCTTC. It codes for CASSVGQGRKLFYNEQFF.

This clone was seen just once. V and J are TRBV19 and TRBJ1-1, with 9 bases identical to TRBD1. Germline V gene lookup returns CDR1 LNHDA and CDR2 SQIVND (reference sequence). The V and J ends lost 5 bases and 0 bases, in that order; junction bases with no gene match: 7. The CDR3 is made up of 16 amino acids. This chain's CDR3 is CASSGDRAKMNTEAFF. The DNA of the CDR3 is TGTGCCAGTAGTGGGGACAGGGCTAAGATGAACACTGAAGCTTTCTTT.

This chain uses TRBV6-5 with TRBJ2-3; 7 positions agree with TRBD1. The J segment lost 2 bases and the V segment lost 8 bases, leaving 10 bases of the junction unmatched. The CDR3 sequence is 15 residues long. In germline, CDR1 is MNHEY, CDR2 SVGAGI. CDR3 DNA sequence: TGTGCCAGCTCCACTTCGACAGGGTCCACAGATACGCAGTATTTT. Translation: CASSTSTGSTDTQYF.

This chain connects TRBV6-5 to TRBJ1-2; TRBD1 is a possible D gene (6 bases). Trimming removed 6 bases at V and 11 bases at J, with 16 bases between. Germline values: CDR1 MNHEY, CDR2 SVGAGI. The CDR3 covers 12 residues. Here the CDR3 DNA reads TGTGCCAGCAGAACGCCAGGGGCCCCGTACACCTTC. This codes for CASRTPGAPYTF.

V is TRBV27 and J is TRBJ1-2, with D possibly being TRBD1 (5 bases). This CDR3 is 12 amino acids long. Germline V lookup: CDR1 MNHEY, CDR2 SMNVEV (reference sequence). V lost 2 bases and J lost 8, with 9 bases in between. The DNA of the CDR3 is TGTGCCAGCAGTTTAAAGGGGAACGGCTACACCTTC. This encodes CASSLKGNGYTF.

The genes are TRBV5-6 and TRBJ2-7; D might be TRBD1 (6 bases). The CDR3 has 16 residues. Germline V gene sequence: CDR1 SGHDT, CDR2 YYEEEE. V lost 4 bases and J lost 0, with 17 bases in between. The CDR3 reads CASSINPGHLSYEQYF. In nucleotides, the CDR3 is TGTGCCAGCAGCATTAACCCGGGACATCTCTCCTACGAGCAGTACTTC. The complete variable domain, with remaining parts taken from reference TRBV5-6 and TRBJ2-7, reads DAGVTQSPTHLIKTRGQQVTLRCSPKSGHDTVSWYQQALGQGPQFIFQYYEEEERQRGNFPDRFSGHQFPNYSSELNVNALLLGDSALYLCASSINPGHLSYEQYFGPGTRLTVT.

The chain recombines TRBV11-2 with TRBJ2-1; no clear D gene. The CDR3 is 15 amino acids. CDR1 and CDR2 (germline): SGHAT, FQNNGV. Trimming took off 5 bases at V and 6 bases at J, with 17 bases between the two ends. The CDR3 coding sequence is TGTGCCAGCAGCCCTATAACAGTCGTAGGCAATGAGCAGTTCTTC. This encodes CASSPITVVGNEQFF.

The chain uses TRBV30 and TRBJ2-1, with 8 bases fitting TRBD1. With V trimmed by 3 bases and J by 4 bases, 5 bases remained unmatched. CDR1 is GTSNPN, CDR2 SVGIG, per germline (reference sequence). The CDR3 runs to 14 residues. The CDR3 region is CAWRSRDRYNEQFF. The CDR3 DNA reads as TGTGCCTGGAGGTCGAGGGACAGGTACAATGAGCAGTTCTTC.

The chain is built from TRBV6-1 and TRBJ2-7, with 7 bases that match TRBD1. The junction had 4 bases not matched to a gene; V was cut back by 5 bases and J by 3 bases. CDR1 is MNHNS and CDR2 is SASEGT in the germline V gene. CDR3 size: 13 residues. The CDR3 nucleotides are TGTGCCAGCAGTAGGGGGCCAGACTACGAGCAGTACTTC. It specifies CASSRGPDYEQYF.

The chain uses TRBV23-1 and TRBJ2-2; weak D call: TRBD1 (5 bases). TRBV23-1 is noted as an ORF with a role that remains uncertain. The ends were cut back, 8 bases at V and 7 bases at J, with 17 bases in the middle. The CDR3 extends over 14 amino acids. CDR3 loop: CASPGRGRGGELFF. DNA for the CDR3: TGCGCCAGCCCTGGAAGGGGAAGGGGCGGGGAGCTGTTTTTT.

The chain employs TRBV27 and TRBJ2-7, with D maybe TRBD1 (6 bases). The germline V and J ends were trimmed by 3 bases and 12 bases, with 12 bases remaining between them. Germline CDR1 and CDR2: MNHEY and SMNVEV (reference sequence). The CDR3 runs to 11 residues. The CDR3 DNA follows: TGTGCCAGCAGTTTTGGGACAAGGCGGTACTTC. Translation gives CASSFGTRRYF.